The clone carrying this T cell receptor beta chain was seen a single time. This sample is part of a study of beta chain features in type 1 diabetes. Investigators reverse transcribed all isolated RNA, so they sequenced expressed TCRB transcripts. Sequenced by immunoSEQ multiplex PCR; TCRdb stores in-frame clones only, minus some. Of 120,000 to 150,000 clones detected, around 50% appear once; the ten largest clones hold around 0.42%. Deletions cut 5 bases from V and 0 bases from J, with 19 bases between. This CDR3 contains 17 residues. Germline V gene sequence: CDR1 SGDLS, CDR2 YYNGEE. Input material: Tregs from blood. The chain uses TRBV9 and TRBJ2-3; the D gene is possibly TRBD1 (6 bases). The TCR originated in a man younger than 35 in good health. CDR3 DNA: TGTGCCAGCAGGGAAGGTCGGACAGCCGGAAGCACAGATACGCAGTATTTT. This gives the protein CASREGRTAGSTDTQYF. The full variable domain, in which reference TRBV9 and TRBJ2-3 provide the parts outside the CDR3, is DSGVTQTPKHLITATGQRVTLRCSPRSGDLSVYWYQQSLDQGLQFLIQYYNGEERAKGNILERFSAQQFPDLHSELNLSSLELGDSALYFCASREGRTAGSTDTQYFGPGTRLTVL.